One T cell receptor beta chain is described in this entry. This specimen comes from a study of blood T cell repertoires in COVID-19. At the level of the study: Samples taken during acute and convalescent COVID-19 were collected in the United States, Italy and Spain. The cDNA or gDNA used as material had been derived from T cells, B-cell-depleted T cells, or PBMCs.

The germline V gene has CDR1 SGHVS and CDR2 FQNEAQ. The CDR3 runs 15 residues. The ends lost 5 bases at V and 7 bases at J; junction bases unmatched: 9. Under the authors' procedure: Cell counts per sample came from amplifying reference gene primers. TCRdb's table, derived via immunoSEQ multiplex PCR, lists solely in-frame clones and lacks some. The V and J calls and clone size were taken over from that table, and D and trimming were inferred from the DNA. The sample comprises fewer than 250,000 clones, around 81% of which are singletons, and 8.9% rests with the top ten. Donors were grouped by their self-reported clinical history.

The specimen sequenced was PBMCs or T cells enriched from blood (not recorded which). The chain uses TRBV7-8 and TRBJ2-4, with 9 bases lining up with TRBD1. The sequence derives from a woman aged 45-60 years with acute COVID-19. In DNA form, the CDR3 reads TGTGCCAGCAGCCTACCGGGACAGGGCTCCAACATTCAGTACTTC. Its translation: CASSLPGQGSNIQYF.